This TCR beta chain was sequenced during a study of T cell repertoires in cytomegalovirus infection. For the study at large: Use of recently identified HLA-C-restricted and well-studied HLA-B-restricted CMV epitopes was part of the study. The study, taken as a whole, reports: Clonotype analysis showed dominance of the ex vivo response by HLA-C-restricted CMV-specific TCR beta clonotypes.

This clonotype appeared many times. Its antigen is currently unknown. This CDR3 is 14 amino acids long. Trimming at V came to 1 base and at J to 9 bases, leaving 5 bases not matched to a gene. The germline V gene has CDR1 SEHNR and CDR2 FQNEAQ (reference sequence). TCRdb re-called the reads with MiXCR, one entry per CDR3 protein. The profile shows fewer than 1,000,000 distinct CDR3 sequences, roughly 30% of them singletons. The sample here was cultured CD8+ T cells from PBMCs, taken from culture after CMV antigen stimulation. This receptor was taken from a human donor in good health (CMV status not recorded). Some clones in this sample may be carry-over from other donors' samples. The J gene is TRBJ2-1, the V gene TRBV7-9; 8 nucleotides align to TRBD1. The CDR3 DNA sequence: TGTGCCAGCAGCTTAGATCAGGGGGCGCGTGAGCAGTTCTTC. Residues: CASSLDQGAREQFF. Drawing the rest from reference TRBV7-9 and TRBJ2-1, the complete variable domain is DTGVSQNPRHKITKRGQNVTFRCDPISEHNRLYWYRQTLGQGPEFLTYFQNEAQLEKSRLLSDRFSAERPKGSFSTLEIQRTEQGDSAMYLCASSLDQGAREQFFGPGTRLTVL.